The 10 T cell receptor beta chains presented below share a single source sample, sequenced in a study of molecular identifiers for immune sequencing clone quantification. One entry per CDR3 protein results from TCRdb running MiXCR on the PCR reads. The sample gives approximately 500,000 distinct CDR3 sequences, about a fifth of which show up once; 0.7% to 0.95% is in the top ten. Sequencing used naive CD8+ T cells from blood, with Jurkat cell RNA spiked in. The subset denotes: FACS-sorted CD8+CD4-CCR7+CD45RA+ naive T cells. The receptors come from a human donor in good health. Some libraries in this study had Jurkat cell RNA spiked in.

The rearrangement links TRBV5-4 to TRBJ2-7, with D possibly TRBD2 on 6 matching bases. CDR1 SGHNT and CDR2 YYREEE come from the germline V gene (reference sequence). The CDR3 has 17 residues. V lost 0 bases and J lost 2, with 18 bases in between. The DNA of the CDR3 is TGTGCCAGCAGCTTGGAACCCCTAGCGCATCCTACCTACGAGCAGTACTTC. It specifies CASSLEPLAHPTYEQYF.

This clonotype came up a few times. This sequence joins TRBV20-1 and TRBJ2-1; tentative D call: TRBD2 (6 bases). CDR1 DFQATT and CDR2 SNEGSKA come from the germline V gene (reference sequence). V was pared by 0 bases and J by 4 bases, with 10 bases between. The CDR3 is made up of 14 amino acids. CDR3 bases: TGCAGTGCTAGAGATTGGAGGGAATACAATGAGCAGTTCTTC. It codes for CSARDWREYNEQFF.

In this sample, this clonotype turned up many times. V is TRBV13 and J is TRBJ1-1; the D gene is possibly TRBD1 (5 bases). The CDR3 contains 15 residues. Germline CDR1 and CDR2: PRHDT and FYEKMQ (reference sequence). With 5 bases removed from V and 8 bases from J, the gap between germline ends came to 21 bases. In nucleotides, the CDR3 is TGTGCCAGCAGCCCGCGCGGGTACGGGACTCTGGAAGCTTTCTTT. Amino acid sequence: CASSPRGYGTLEAFF.

This rearrangement joins TRBV2 to TRBJ2-4, with unresolved D. From germline, CDR1 is SNHLY and CDR2 FYNNEI. With 8 bases removed from V and 6 bases from J, the gap between germline ends came to 5 bases. This CDR3 is built from 10 residues. DNA for the CDR3: TGTGCCAGCGGCTTAAACATTCAGTACTTC. It codes for CASGLNIQYF.

Note on this clonotype: A clone one base away is much larger, so this may be a read error. In this CDR3 the conserved last residue, phenylalanine or tryptophan, is missing, so a read error is likely. This sequence joins TRBV7-9 and TRBJ1-1; D call uncertain. CDR1 and CDR2 from the germline V gene are SEHNR and FQNEAQ (reference sequence). Between the trimmed V and J ends, which lost 1 base and 4 bases, there was a span of 10 bases. This CDR3 has 14 residues. The DNA for the CDR3 is TGTGCCAGCAGCTTAGGAGATGATGGCACTGAAGCTTTCCTT. Translated, it gives CASSLGDDGTEAFL.

The chain carries TRBV12-3 or TRBV12-4 and TRBJ2-1; 11 bases map to TRBD1. V shed 7 bases, J shed 8 bases, and the junction held 10 bases outside the gene matches. The CDR3 consists of 15 residues. The CDR3 nucleotides read TGTGCCAGCACAAAGGGACAGGGGGGTGGGGATGAGCAGTTCTTC. Protein: CASTKGQGGGDEQFF.

Many counts were recorded for this clonotype. DNA of the CDR3: TGCAGTGCGACACCGACAGGGGGCGTTGGGTCTACTGGAAACACCATATATTTT. Residues: CSATPTGGVGSTGNTIYF. J is TRBJ1-3 and V is TRBV20-1, with TRBD1 identical over 10 bases. V trimming: 6 bases; J trimming: 2 bases; junction bases outside the gene matches: 16. Germline values: CDR1 DFQATT, CDR2 SNEGSKA (reference sequence). This CDR3 is 18 amino acids long.

In this sample, this clonotype turned up a few times. The chain employs TRBV27 and TRBJ2-2; 9 bases are a match to TRBD1. CDR3 length: 17 amino acids. The ends lost 5 bases at V and 0 bases at J; junction bases unmatched: 7. Germline V lookup: CDR1 MNHEY, CDR2 SMNVEV (reference sequence). CDR3 loop: CASSHSGTGTNTGELFF. The CDR3, as DNA: TGTGCCAGCAGTCACTCCGGGACAGGGACGAACACCGGGGAGCTGTTTTTT.

This chain joins TRBV11-2 and TRBJ2-4; D unclear. The length of the CDR3 is 14 residues. Germline CDR1 SGHAT, CDR2 FQNNGV. V lost 3 bases to trimming and J lost 0 bases, with 6 bases between them. The CDR3, as DNA: TGTGCCAGCAGCTTCGCCGGAGCCAAAAACATTCAGTACTTC. Amino acid sequence: CASSFAGAKNIQYF.

This clonotype was observed a few times. CDR3 bases: TGTGCCAGTAGTATAGACTCTGGAAACACCATATATTTT. Its translation: CASSIDSGNTIYF. The chain recombines TRBV19 with TRBJ1-3; no clear D. The CDR3 contains 13 residues. The germline V gene encodes CDR1 LNHDA and CDR2 SQIVND (reference sequence). V lost 0 bases to trimming and J lost 0 bases, with 0 bases between them.